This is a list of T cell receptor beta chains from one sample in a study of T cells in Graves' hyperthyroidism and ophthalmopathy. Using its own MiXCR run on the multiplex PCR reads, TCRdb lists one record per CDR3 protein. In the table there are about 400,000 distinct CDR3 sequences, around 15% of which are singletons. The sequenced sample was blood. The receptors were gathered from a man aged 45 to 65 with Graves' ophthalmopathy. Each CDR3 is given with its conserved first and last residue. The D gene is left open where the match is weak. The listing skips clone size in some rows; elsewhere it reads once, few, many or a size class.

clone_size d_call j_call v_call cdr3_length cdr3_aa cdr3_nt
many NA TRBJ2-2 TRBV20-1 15 CSASFGSLNTGELFF TGCAGTGCTAGTTTCGGGAGTTTGAACACCGGGGAGCTGTTTTTT
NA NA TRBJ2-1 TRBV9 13 CASGGGSYNEQFF TGTGCCAGCGGTGGGGGCTCCTACAATGAGCAGTTCTTC
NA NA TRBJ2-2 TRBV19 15 CASSIAGRRLGELFF TGTGCCAGTAGTATAGCCGGCAGAAGGCTAGGGGAGCTGTTTTTT
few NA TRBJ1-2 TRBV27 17 CASSLARGEGLNYGYTF TGTGCCAGCAGTTTGGCCCGTGGTGAGGGGCTCAACTATGGCTACACCTTC
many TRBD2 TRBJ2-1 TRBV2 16 CASSGPSGRARNEQFF TGTGCCAGCAGTGGCCCTAGCGGGAGGGCCAGGAATGAGCAGTTCTTC
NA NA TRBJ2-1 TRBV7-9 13 CASQDPFYNEQFF TGTGCCAGCCAGGACCCTTTCTACAATGAGCAGTTCTTC
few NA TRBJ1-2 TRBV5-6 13 CASSRRDGVSYTF TGTGCCAGCAGCCGACGGGACGGAGTGAGCTACACCTTC
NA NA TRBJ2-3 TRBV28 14 CASSLGGGVGTQYF TGTGCCAGCAGTTTAGGTGGTGGGGTAGGTACGCAGTATTTT
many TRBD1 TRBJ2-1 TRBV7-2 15 CAMFGRDRGYNEQFF TGTGCCATGTTCGGCCGGGACAGGGGATACAATGAGCAGTTCTTC
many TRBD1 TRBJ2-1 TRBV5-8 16 CASSLLTGGPYNEQFF TGTGCCAGCAGCTTGCTAACAGGGGGGCCCTACAATGAGCAGTTCTTC
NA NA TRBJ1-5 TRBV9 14 CASSVGRNNQPQHF TGTGCCAGCAGCGTCGGACGGAATAATCAGCCCCAGCATTTT
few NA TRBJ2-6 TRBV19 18 CASSARLLGSSGANVLTF TGTGCCAGTAGCGCAAGACTCCTTGGGTCCTCCGGGGCCAACGTCCTGACTTTC
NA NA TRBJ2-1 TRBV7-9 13 CASSFNMYVEQFF TGTGCCAGCAGCTTTAATATGTATGTTGAGCAGTTCTTC
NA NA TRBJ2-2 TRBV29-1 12 CSATGSTGELFF TGCAGCGCTACAGGGTCTACCGGGGAGCTGTTTTTT
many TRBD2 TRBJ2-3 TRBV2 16 CASSEFSGRSTDTQYF TGTGCCAGCAGTGAATTTAGCGGGAGGAGCACAGATACGCAGTATTTT
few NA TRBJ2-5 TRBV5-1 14 CASSARDTGETQYF TGCGCCAGCAGCGCTAGGGACACCGGGGAGACCCAGTACTTC
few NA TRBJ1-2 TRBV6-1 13 CASSLSGADGYTF TGTGCCAGCAGTTTATCAGGGGCAGATGGCTACACCTTC
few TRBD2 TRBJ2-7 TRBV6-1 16 CASSPRGSGGPYEQYF TGTGCCAGCAGCCCTAGGGGTAGCGGGGGTCCCTACGAGCAGTACTTC
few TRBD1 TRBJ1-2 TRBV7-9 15 CASSRGTGGGYGYTF TGTGCCAGCAGCCGCGGGACAGGGGGTGGCTATGGCTACACCTTC
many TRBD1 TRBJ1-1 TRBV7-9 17 CASSSKGAPIRGAEAFF TGTGCCAGCAGCAGCAAGGGGGCCCCAATTAGAGGGGCTGAAGCTTTCTTT
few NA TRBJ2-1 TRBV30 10 CVQGTTEQFF TGTGTTCAGGGGACGACTGAGCAGTTCTTC
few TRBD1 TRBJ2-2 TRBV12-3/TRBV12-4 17 CASSFNSGTGGFGELFF TGTGCCAGCAGTTTCAACTCAGGGACAGGGGGCTTCGGGGAGCTGTTTTTT
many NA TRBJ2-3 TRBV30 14 CAWSSGRTTDTQYF TGTGCCTGGAGCTCTGGGCGGACCACAGATACGCAGTATTTT
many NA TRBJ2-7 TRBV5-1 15 CASSIPLTGTGEQYF TGCGCCAGCAGCATTCCCCTGACGGGAACGGGCGAGCAGTACTTC
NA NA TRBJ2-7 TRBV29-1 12 CSVRDGTYEQYF TGCAGCGTCCGGGACGGCACCTACGAGCAGTACTTC
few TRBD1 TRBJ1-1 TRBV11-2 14 CASSSLNGQGRAFF TGTGCCAGCAGCTCTTTGAATGGACAGGGCCGAGCTTTCTTT
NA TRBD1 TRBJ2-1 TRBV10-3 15 CAIREPGQQDNEQFF TGTGCCATCAGAGAACCGGGACAGCAAGACAATGAGCAGTTCTTC
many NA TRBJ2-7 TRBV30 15 CAWSSQEARSYEQYF TGTGCCTGGAGTTCACAGGAGGCGAGGTCCTACGAGCAGTACTTC
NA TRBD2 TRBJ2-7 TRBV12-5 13 CASGPSGIYEQYF TGTGCTAGTGGCCCGAGCGGGATTTACGAGCAGTACTTC
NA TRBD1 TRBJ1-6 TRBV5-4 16 CASSLRQGSRNSPLHF TGTGCCAGCAGCTTAAGACAGGGCTCTCGTAATTCACCCCTCCACTTT
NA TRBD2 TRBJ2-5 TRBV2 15 CASSEVVASGDPGYF TGTGCCAGCAGTGAAGTTGTGGCTAGCGGGGACCCAGGGTACTTC
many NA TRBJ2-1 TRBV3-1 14 CASSPALDYNEQFF TGTGCCAGCAGCCCCGCCCTCGATTACAATGAGCAGTTCTTC
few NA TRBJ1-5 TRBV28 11 CAAGSWGPQHF TGTGCCGCCGGGTCGTGGGGGCCCCAGCATTTT
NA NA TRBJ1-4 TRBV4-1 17 CASSPLFYREKVEKLFF TGCGCCAGCAGCCCGTTATTTTATCGGGAAAAGGTTGAAAAACTGTTTTTT
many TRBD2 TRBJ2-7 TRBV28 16 CASSSYSGISSYEQYF TGTGCCAGCAGTTCCTATAGCGGGATCAGCTCCTACGAGCAGTACTTC
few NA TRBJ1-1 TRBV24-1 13 CATRDRDHTEAFF TGTGCCACCAGGGACCGGGACCACACTGAAGCTTTCTTT
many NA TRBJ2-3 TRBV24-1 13 CATSEGREDTQYF TGTGCCACCAGTGAGGGTCGGGAAGATACGCAGTATTTT
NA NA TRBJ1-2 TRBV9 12 CASSVETGGYTF TGTGCCAGCAGCGTAGAGACGGGTGGCTACACCTTC
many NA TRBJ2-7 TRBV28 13 CASINGVSYEQYF TGTGCCAGCATTAATGGGGTCTCCTACGAGCAGTACTTC
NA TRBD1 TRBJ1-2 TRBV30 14 CAWSRTGALIGYTF TGTGCCTGGAGCCGGACAGGGGCGCTTATAGGCTACACCTTC
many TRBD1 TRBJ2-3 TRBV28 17 CASRALRGTGSTDTQYF TGTGCCAGCCGGGCCCTTAGGGGGACAGGGAGCACAGATACGCAGTATTTT
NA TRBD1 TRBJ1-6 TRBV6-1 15 CASSQTGGRDSPLHF TGTGCCAGCAGCCAAACAGGGGGCCGCGATTCACCCCTCCACTTT
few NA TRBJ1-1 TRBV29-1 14 CSVEEGTRLLGAFF TGCAGCGTTGAAGAAGGGACCAGGCTTCTAGGAGCTTTCTTT
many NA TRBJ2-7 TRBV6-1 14 CASSDHRGSYEQYF TGTGCCAGCAGCGACCACCGGGGATCCTACGAGCAGTACTTC
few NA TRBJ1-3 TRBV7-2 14 CASSFMGSGNTIYF TGTGCCAGCAGCTTCATGGGTTCTGGAAACACCATATATTTT
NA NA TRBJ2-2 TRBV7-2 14 CASSRDANTGELFF TGTGCCAGCAGCCGGGACGCGAACACCGGGGAGCTGTTTTTT
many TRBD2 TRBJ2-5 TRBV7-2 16 CASSLRTSGSIETQYF TGTGCCAGCAGCTTAAGGACTAGCGGGAGTATTGAGACCCAGTACTTC
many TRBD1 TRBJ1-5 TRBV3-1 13 CASSRQGNQPQHF TGTGCCAGTTCAAGACAGGGAAATCAGCCCCAGCATTTT